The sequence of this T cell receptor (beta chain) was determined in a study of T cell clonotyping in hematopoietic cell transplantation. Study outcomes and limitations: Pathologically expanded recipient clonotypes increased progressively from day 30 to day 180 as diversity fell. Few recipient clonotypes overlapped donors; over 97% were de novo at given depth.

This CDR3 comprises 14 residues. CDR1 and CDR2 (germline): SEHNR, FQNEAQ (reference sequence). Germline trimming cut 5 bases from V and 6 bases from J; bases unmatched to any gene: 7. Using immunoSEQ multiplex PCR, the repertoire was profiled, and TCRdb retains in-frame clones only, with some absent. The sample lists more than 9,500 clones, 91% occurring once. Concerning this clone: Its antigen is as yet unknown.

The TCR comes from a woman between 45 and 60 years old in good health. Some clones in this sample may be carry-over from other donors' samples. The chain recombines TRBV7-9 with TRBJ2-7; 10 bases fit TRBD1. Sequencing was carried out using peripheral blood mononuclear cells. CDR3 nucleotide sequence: TGTGCCAGCAGCCCGAGGACAGGGGGTTTCGAGCAGTACTTC. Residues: CASSPRTGGFEQYF.